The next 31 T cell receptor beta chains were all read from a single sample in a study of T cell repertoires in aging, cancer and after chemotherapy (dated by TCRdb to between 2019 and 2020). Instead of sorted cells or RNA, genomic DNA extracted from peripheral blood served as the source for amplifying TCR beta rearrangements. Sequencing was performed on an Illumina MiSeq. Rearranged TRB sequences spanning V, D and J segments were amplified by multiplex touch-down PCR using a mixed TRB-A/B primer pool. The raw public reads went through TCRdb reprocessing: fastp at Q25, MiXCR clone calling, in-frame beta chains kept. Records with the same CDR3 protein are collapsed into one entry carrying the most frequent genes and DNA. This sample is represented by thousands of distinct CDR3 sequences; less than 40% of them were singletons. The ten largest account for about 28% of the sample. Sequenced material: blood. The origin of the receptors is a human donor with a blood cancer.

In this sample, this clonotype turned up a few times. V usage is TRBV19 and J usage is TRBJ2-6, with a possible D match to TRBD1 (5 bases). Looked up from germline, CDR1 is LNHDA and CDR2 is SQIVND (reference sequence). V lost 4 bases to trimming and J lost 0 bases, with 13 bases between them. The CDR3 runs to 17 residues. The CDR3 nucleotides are TGTGCCAGTAGTAGGGGCCTAGACAACTCTGGGGCCAACGTCCTGACTTTC. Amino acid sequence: CASSRGLDNSGANVLTF. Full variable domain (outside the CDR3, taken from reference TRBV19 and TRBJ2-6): DGGITQSPKYLFRKEGQNVTLSCEQNLNHDAMYWYRQDPGQGLRLIYYSQIVNDFQKGDIAEGYSVSREKKESFPLTVTSAQKNPTAFYLCASSRGLDNSGANVLTFGAGSRLTVL.

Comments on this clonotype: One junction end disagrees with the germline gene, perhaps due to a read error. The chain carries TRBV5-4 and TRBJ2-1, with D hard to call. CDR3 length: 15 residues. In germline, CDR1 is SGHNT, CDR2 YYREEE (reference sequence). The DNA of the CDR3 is TGTGCCAGCCTCGACCCGGACGGGTTGTACAATAAGCAGTTCTTC. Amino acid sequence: CASLDPDGLYNKQFF.

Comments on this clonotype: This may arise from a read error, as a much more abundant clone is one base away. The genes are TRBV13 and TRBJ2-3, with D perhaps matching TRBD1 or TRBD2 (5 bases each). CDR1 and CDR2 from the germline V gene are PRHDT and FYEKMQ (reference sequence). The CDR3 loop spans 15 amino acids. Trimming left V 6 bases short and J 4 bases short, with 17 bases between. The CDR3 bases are TGTGCCAGCAGGGTAGGGACGGCCGGGGCAGATACGCAGTATTTT. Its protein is CASRVGTAGADTQYF.

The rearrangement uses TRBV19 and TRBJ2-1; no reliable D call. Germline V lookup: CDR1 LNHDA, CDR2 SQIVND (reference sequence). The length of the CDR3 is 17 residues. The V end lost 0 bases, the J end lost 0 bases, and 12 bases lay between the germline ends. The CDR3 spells CASSIDQRFPSYNEQFF. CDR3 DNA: TGTGCCAGTAGTATAGATCAACGGTTTCCCTCCTACAATGAGCAGTTCTTC.

DNA of the CDR3: TGTGCCAGCAGCTTACAGGGTAGCTATGGCTACACCTTC. Translating it yields CASSLQGSYGYTF. The chain carries TRBV7-9 and TRBJ1-2; tentatively, D is TRBD1 (5 bases). In germline, CDR1 is SEHNR, CDR2 FQNEAQ (reference sequence). The CDR3 sequence is 13 residues long. V was trimmed by 2 bases and J by 4 bases, leaving 8 bases between them. Full variable domain (remainder filled in from reference TRBV7-9 and TRBJ1-2): DTGVSQNPRHKITKRGQNVTFRCDPISEHNRLYWYRQTLGQGPEFLTYFQNEAQLEKSRLLSDRFSAERPKGSFSTLEIQRTEQGDSAMYLCASSLQGSYGYTFGSGTRLTVV.

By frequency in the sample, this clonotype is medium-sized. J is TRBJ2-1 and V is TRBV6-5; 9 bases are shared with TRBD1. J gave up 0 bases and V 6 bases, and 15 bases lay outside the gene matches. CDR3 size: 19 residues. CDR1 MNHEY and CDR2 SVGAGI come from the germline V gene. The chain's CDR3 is CASSRGQGIFLSSYNEQFF. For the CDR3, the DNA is TGTGCCAGCAGCCGGGGACAGGGCATTTTCCTTAGCTCCTACAATGAGCAGTTCTTC.

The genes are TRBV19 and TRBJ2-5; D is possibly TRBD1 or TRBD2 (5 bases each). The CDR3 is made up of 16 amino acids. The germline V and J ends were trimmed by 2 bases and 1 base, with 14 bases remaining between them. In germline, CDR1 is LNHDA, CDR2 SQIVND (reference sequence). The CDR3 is CASSISMGRSQETQYF. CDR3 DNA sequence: TGTGCCAGTAGTATAAGTATGGGACGGAGCCAAGAGACCCAGTACTTC.

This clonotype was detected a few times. CDR3 protein: CASSLSGGTGELFF. The CDR3 DNA is TGCGCCAGCAGCTTATCGGGGGGCACCGGGGAGCTGTTTTTT. The rearrangement uses TRBV5-1 and TRBJ2-2; 7 bases map to TRBD2. Germline CDR1 is SGHRS and CDR2 is YFSETQ. CDR3 length equals 14 residues. The J segment lost 4 bases and the V segment lost 2 bases, leaving 2 bases of the junction unmatched.

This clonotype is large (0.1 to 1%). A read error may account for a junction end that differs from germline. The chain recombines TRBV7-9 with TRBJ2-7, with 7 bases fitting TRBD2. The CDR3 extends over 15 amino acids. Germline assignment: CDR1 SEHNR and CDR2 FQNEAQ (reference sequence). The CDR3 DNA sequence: TGTGCCAGCAGCCTAGCCGGGGGACTACTACACGAGCAGTACTTC. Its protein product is CASSLAGGLLHEQYF. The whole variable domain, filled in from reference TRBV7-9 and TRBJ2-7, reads DTGVSQNPRHKITKRGQNVTFRCDPISEHNRLYWYRQTLGQGPEFLTYFQNEAQLEKSRLLSDRFSAERPKGSFSTLEIQRTEQGDSAMYLCASSLAGGLLHEQYFGPGTRLTVT.

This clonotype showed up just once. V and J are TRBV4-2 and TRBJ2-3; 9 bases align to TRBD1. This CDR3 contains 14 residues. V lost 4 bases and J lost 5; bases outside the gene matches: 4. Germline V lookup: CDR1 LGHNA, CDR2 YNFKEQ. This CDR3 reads CASSLRTGEDTQYF. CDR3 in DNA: TGTGCCAGCAGCCTACGGACAGGGGAAGATACGCAGTATTTT.

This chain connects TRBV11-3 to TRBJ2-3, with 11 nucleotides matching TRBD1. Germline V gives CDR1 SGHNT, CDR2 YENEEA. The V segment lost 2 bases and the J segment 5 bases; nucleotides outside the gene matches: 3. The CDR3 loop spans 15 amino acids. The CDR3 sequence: CASSLRDRGGDTQYF. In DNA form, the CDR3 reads TGTGCCAGCAGCTTACGGGACAGGGGGGGAGATACGCAGTATTTT.

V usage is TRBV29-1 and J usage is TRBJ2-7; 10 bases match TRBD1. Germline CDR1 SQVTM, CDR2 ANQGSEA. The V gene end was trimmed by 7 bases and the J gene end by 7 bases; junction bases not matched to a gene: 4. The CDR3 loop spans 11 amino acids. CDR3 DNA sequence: TGCAGCGGGGGGACAGGGGCAGAGCAGTACTTC. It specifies CSGGTGAEQYF.

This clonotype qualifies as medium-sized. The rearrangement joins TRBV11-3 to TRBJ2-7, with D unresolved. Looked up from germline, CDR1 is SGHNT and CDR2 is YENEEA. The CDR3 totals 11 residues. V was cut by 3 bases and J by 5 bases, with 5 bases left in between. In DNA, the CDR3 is TGTGCCAGCAGCTTGGGCCACGAGCAGTACTTC. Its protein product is CASSLGHEQYF.

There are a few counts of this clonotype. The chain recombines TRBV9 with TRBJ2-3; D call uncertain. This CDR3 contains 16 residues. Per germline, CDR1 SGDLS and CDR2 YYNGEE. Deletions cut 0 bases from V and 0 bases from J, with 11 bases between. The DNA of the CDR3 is TGTGCCAGCAGCGTAGCCAGATCTACTAGCACAGATACGCAGTATTTT. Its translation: CASSVARSTSTDTQYF.

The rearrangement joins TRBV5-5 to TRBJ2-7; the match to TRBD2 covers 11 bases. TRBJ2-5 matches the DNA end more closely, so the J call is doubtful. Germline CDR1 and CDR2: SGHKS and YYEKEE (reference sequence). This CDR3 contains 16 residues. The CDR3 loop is CASSFGTSGEGETQYF. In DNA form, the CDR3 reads TGTGCCAGCAGCTTCGGGACTAGCGGAGAGGGGGAGACCCAGTACTTC.

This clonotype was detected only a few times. In DNA, the CDR3 is TGTGCCAGCAGTCCCCAAGGAGCAGGAAGTCTGAACACTGAAGCTTTCTTT. This codes for CASSPQGAGSLNTEAFF. V and J are TRBV12-3 or TRBV12-4 and TRBJ1-1; no clear D gene. The CDR3 runs 17 residues. V lost 5 bases, J lost 0 bases, and 19 bases lay in between.

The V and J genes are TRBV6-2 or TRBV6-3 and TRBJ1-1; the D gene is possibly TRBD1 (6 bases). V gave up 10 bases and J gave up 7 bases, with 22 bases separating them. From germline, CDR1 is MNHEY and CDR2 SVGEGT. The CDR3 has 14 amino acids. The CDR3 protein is CATTRDRPVSEAFF. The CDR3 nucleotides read TGTGCCACCACGAGAGACAGGCCGGTTAGTGAAGCTTTCTTT.

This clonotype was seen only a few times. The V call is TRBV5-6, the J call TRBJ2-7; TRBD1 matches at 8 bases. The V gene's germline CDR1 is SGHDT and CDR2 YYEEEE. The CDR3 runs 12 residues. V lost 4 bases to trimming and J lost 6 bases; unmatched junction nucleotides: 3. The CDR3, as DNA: TGTGCCAGCAGCGTGGACAGGGCCGAGCAGTACTTC. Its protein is CASSVDRAEQYF.

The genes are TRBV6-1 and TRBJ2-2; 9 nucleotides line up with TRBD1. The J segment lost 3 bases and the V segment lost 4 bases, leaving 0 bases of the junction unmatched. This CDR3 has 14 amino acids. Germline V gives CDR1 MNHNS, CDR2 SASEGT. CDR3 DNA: TGTGCCAGCAGTGGACAGGGGGACACCGGGGAGCTGTTTTTT. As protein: CASSGQGDTGELFF.

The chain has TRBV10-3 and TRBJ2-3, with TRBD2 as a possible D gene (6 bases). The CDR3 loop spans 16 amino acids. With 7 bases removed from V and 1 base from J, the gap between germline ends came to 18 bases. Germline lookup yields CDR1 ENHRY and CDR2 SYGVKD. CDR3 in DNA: TGTGCCATCAACAACCCCAAGGGAGGAGGCACAGATACGCAGTATTTT. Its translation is CAINNPKGGGTDTQYF.

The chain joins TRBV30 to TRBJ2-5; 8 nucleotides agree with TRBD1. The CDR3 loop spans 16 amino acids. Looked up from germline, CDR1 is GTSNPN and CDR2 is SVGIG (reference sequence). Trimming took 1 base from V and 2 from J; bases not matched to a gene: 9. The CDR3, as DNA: TGTGCCTGGAGTGGCCCCGGCAGGGGGCCTCAAGAGACCCAGTACTTC. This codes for CAWSGPGRGPQETQYF.

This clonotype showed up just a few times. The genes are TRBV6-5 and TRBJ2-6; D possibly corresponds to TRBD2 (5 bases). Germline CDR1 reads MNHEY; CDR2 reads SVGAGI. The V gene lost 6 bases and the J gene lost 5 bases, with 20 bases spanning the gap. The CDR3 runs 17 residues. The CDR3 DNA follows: TGTGCCAGCAGGCCGGGGTTAGGGAAGGTGTGGGCCAACGTCCTGACTTTC. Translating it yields CASRPGLGKVWANVLTF.

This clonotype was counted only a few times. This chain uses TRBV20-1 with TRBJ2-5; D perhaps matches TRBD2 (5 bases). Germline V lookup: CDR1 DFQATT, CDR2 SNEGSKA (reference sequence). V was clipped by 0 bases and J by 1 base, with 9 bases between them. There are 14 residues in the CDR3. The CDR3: CSARDLRGQETQYF. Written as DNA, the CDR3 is TGCAGTGCTAGAGATCTCCGGGGCCAAGAGACCCAGTACTTC.

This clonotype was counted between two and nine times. CDR3 bases: TGTGCCAGCAGCTTACGCCCAGGGGCCTACGAGCAGTACTTC. It codes for CASSLRPGAYEQYF. The V call is TRBV5-5, the J call TRBJ2-7; possible D gene TRBD1, 6 bases. Deletions cut 2 bases from V and 2 bases from J, with 11 bases between. The length of the CDR3 is 14 residues. CDR1 is SGHKS, CDR2 YYEKEE, per germline (reference sequence).

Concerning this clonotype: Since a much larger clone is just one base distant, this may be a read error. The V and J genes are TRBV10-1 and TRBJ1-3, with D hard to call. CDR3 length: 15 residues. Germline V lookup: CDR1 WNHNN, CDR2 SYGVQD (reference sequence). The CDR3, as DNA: TGTGCCATCAGTGAAGGTCAGGCCTCTGGAAACACCATATATTTT. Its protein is CAISEGQASGNTIYF.

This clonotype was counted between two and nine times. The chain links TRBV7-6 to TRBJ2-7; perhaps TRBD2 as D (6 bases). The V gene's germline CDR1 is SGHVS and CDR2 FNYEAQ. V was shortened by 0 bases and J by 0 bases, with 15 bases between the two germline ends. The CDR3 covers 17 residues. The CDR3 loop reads CASSLARVGLHSYEQYF. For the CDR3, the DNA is TGTGCCAGCAGCTTAGCCCGGGTGGGACTGCACTCCTACGAGCAGTACTTC.

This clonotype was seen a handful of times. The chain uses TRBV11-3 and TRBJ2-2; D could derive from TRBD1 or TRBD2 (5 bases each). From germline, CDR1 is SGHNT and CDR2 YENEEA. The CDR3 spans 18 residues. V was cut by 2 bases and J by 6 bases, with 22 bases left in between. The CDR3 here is CASSLIWGNLGLAGELFF. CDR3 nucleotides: TGTGCCAGCAGCTTAATTTGGGGGAATCTTGGTCTTGCCGGGGAGCTGTTTTTT.

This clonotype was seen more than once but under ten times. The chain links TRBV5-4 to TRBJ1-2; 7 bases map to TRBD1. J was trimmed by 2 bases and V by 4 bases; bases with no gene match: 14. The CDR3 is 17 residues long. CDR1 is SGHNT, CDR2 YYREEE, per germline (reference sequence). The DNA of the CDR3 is TGTGCCAGCAGCGTAGGTTGGTCGGCAGGGGGGAACTATGGCTACACCTTC. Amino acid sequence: CASSVGWSAGGNYGYTF.

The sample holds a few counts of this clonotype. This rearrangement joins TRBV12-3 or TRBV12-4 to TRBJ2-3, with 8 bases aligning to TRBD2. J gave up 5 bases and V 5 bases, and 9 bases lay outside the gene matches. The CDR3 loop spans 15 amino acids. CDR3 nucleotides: TGTGCCAGCAGTGAGGACCGGGGGGGGGAAGATACGCAGTATTTT. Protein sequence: CASSEDRGGEDTQYF.

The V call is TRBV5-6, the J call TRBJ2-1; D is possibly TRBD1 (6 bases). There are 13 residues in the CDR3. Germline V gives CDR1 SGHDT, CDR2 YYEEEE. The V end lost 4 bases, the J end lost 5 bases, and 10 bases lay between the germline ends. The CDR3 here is CASSLDRNNEQFF. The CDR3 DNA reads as TGTGCCAGCAGCCTGGACAGAAACAATGAGCAGTTCTTC.

This CDR3 reads CAWSVARGTGGLEQFF. The CDR3 DNA is TGTGCCTGGAGTGTAGCGCGCGGGACAGGGGGGCTTGAGCAGTTCTTC. V usage is TRBV30 and J usage is TRBJ2-1, with 11 bases that match TRBD1. The CDR3 runs 16 residues. Germline loops: CDR1 GTSNPN, CDR2 SVGIG (reference sequence). Trimming cost V 0 bases and J 9 bases; bases outside gene matches: 10.